This T cell receptor (beta chain) was documented in a study of HIV-infected patients and healthy controls. The table lists this clonotype with many counts. One junction end does not reproduce the germline sequence, and a read error may be involved. Around 500 ng RNA was reverse transcribed with alpha and beta constant-region primers. Separate chain-specific third strand synthesis with multiplexing indices produced the alpha and beta libraries. TCRdb recomputed calls from the 5' RACE reads with MiXCR, one row per CDR3 protein. The top ten clones hold roughly 34% of a sample with 8,000 to 10,000 distinct CDR3 sequences, 7.3% of them seen once. No cell fractionation was done, so the repertoire covers all unsorted peripheral blood T cells. CDR3 size: 17 residues. CDR1 and CDR2 from the germline V gene are SEHNR and FQNEAQ (reference sequence).

This material consisted of blood, taken before antiretroviral therapy. The chain has TRBV7-9 and TRBJ1-1; 8 nucleotides align to TRBD1. This TCR came from an adult with HIV infection. This CDR3 reads CASSLEPGGRMNAEAFF. DNA of the CDR3: TGTGCCAGCAGCTTAGAGCCAGGGGGCAGGATGAACGCTGAAGCTTTCTTT.